This T cell receptor beta chain was sequenced during a study of control samples from healthy donors and cancer patients. Assay used: immunoSEQ multiplex PCR; TCRdb lists only in-frame clones, some missing. The sample gives about 22,000 clones, 83% of which show up once; 27% is in the top ten. Trimming stripped 0 bases from V and 5 bases from J, with 4 bases between. The CDR3 length is 13 residues. CDR1 and CDR2 (germline): MNHEY, SMNVEV (reference sequence). This clonotype originated in a man aged 60 to 75 with head and neck cancer. The V call is TRBV27, the J call TRBJ2-2; no reliable D call. Input material: PBMCs. The chain's CDR3 is CASSLSQTGELFF. In DNA form, the CDR3 reads TGTGCCAGCAGTTTATCCCAAACCGGGGAGCTGTTTTTT.